One T cell receptor (beta chain) is described in this entry. Its specificity is not known. CDR1 SGHVT and CDR2 SQSDAQ come from the germline V gene. The J segment lost 1 base and the V segment lost 5 bases, leaving 8 bases of the junction unmatched. The CDR3 totals 16 residues. TCRdb redid the calling of the reads with MiXCR, one entry per CDR3 protein. The sample carries fewer than 850,000 distinct CDR3 sequences, about 27% recorded once. This entry comes from a study of T cell repertoires in cytomegalovirus infection. Study-level information: Researchers turned to recently identified HLA-C-restricted CMV epitopes as well as well-studied HLA-B-restricted ones. Study-wide results and caveats: Dominating the ex vivo response were TCR beta clonotypes that were CMV-specific and HLA-C-restricted.

Sequencing was performed on cultured CD8+ T cells from PBMCs, taken from culture after CMV antigen stimulation. This chain connects TRBV7-4 to TRBJ2-5, with 9 bases fitting TRBD2. This TCR was recovered from a human donor in good health (CMV status not recorded). Some clones in this sample may be carry-over from other donors' samples. The CDR3 region is CASSPRTSATQETQYF. The CDR3 bases are TGTGCCAGCAGCCCCCGGACTAGCGCCACCCAAGAGACCCAGTACTTC.